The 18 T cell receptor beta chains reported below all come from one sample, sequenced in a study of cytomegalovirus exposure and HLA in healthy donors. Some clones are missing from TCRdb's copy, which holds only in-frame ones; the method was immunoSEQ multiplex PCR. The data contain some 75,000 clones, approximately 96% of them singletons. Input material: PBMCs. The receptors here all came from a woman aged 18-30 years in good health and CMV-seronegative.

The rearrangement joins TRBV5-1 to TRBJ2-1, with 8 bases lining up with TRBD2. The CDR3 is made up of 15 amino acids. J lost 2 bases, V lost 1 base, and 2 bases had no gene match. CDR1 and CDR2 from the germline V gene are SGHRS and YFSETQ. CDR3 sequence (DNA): TGCGCCAGCAGCTTGCAAGCGGGAGCCTACAATGAGCAGTTCTTC. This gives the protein CASSLQAGAYNEQFF. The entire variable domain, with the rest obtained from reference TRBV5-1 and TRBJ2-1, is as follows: KAGVTQTPRYLIKTRGQQVTLSCSPISGHRSVSWYQQTPGQGLQFLFEYFSETQRNKGNFPGRFSGRQFSNSRSEMNVSTLELGDSALYLCASSLQAGAYNEQFFGPGTRLTVL.

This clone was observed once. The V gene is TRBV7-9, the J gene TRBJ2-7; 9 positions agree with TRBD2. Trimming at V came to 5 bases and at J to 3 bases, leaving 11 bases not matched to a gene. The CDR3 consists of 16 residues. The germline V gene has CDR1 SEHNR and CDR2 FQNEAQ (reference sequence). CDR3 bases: TGTGCCAGCAGCCACCTTGGCGGGAGGGAGGACTACGAGCAGTACTTC. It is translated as CASSHLGGREDYEQYF.

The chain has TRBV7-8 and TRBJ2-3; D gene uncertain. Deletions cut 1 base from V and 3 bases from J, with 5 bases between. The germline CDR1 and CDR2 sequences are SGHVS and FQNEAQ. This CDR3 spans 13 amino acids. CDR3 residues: CASSLEPTDTQYF. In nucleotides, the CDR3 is TGTGCCAGCAGCTTAGAGCCAACAGATACGCAGTATTTT.

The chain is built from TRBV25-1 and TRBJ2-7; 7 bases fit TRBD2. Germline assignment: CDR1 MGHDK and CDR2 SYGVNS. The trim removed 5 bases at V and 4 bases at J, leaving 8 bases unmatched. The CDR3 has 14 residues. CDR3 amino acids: CASSNPGGRYEQYF. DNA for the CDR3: TGTGCCAGCAGTAACCCGGGAGGCCGGTACGAGCAGTACTTC.

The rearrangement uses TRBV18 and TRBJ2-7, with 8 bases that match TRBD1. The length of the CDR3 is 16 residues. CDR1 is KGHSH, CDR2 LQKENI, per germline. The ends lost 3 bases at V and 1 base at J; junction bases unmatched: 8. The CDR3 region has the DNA TGTGCCAGCTCACCCGGGACAGGAGGAGGATCCTACGAGCAGTACTTC. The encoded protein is CASSPGTGGGSYEQYF.

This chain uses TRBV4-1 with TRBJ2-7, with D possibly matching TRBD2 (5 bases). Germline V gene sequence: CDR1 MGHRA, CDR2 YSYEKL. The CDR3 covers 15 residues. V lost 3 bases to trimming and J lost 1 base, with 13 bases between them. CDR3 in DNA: TGCGCCAGCAGCCACCGCGAGGGAGTATCCTACGAGCAGTACTTC. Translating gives CASSHREGVSYEQYF.

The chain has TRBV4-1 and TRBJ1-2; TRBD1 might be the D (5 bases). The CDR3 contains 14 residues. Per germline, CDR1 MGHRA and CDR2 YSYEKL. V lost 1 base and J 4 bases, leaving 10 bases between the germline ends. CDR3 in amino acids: CASSQGGVVYGYTF. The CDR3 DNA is TGCGCCAGCAGCCAAGGGGGGGTAGTCTATGGCTACACCTTC.

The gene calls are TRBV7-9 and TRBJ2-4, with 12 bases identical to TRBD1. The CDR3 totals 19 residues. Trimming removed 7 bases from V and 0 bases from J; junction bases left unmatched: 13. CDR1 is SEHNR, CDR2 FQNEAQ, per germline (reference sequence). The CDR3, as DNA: TGTGCCAGCAACCCCGGGGACAGGGGGCCGTTTGTAGCCAAAAACATTCAGTACTTC. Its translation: CASNPGDRGPFVAKNIQYF.

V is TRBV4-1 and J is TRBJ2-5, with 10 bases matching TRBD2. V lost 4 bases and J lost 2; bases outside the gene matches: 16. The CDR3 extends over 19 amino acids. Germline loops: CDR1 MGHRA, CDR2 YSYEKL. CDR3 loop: CASSRQLAGHRGGQETQYF. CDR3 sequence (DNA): TGCGCCAGCAGCCGTCAACTAGCGGGACATCGCGGAGGGCAAGAGACCCAGTACTTC.

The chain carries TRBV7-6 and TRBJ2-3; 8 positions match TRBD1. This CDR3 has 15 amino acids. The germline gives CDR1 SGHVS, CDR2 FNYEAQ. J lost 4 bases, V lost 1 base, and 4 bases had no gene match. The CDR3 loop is CASSLGQTGADTQYF. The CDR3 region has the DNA TGTGCCAGCAGCTTAGGCCAGACAGGGGCAGATACGCAGTATTTT.

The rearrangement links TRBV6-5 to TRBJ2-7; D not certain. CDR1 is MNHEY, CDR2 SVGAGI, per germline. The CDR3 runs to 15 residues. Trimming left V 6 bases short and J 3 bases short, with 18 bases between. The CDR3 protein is CASSPLMRPDYEQYF. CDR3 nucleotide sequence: TGTGCCAGCAGCCCATTGATGCGGCCGGACTACGAGCAGTACTTC.

The CDR3 DNA sequence: TGTGCCAGTAGTATAGGAGGGGGCTCGAACGAGCAGTACTTC. Protein: CASSIGGGSNEQYF. The genes are TRBV19 and TRBJ2-7; 7 bases match TRBD1. Trimming took 1 base from V and 5 from J; bases not matched to a gene: 5. The germline V gene encodes CDR1 LNHDA and CDR2 SQIVND (reference sequence). The CDR3 runs 14 residues. Full variable domain (outside the CDR3, taken from reference TRBV19 and TRBJ2-7): DGGITQSPKYLFRKEGQNVTLSCEQNLNHDAMYWYRQDPGQGLRLIYYSQIVNDFQKGDIAEGYSVSREKKESFPLTVTSAQKNPTAFYLCASSIGGGSNEQYFGPGTRLTVT.

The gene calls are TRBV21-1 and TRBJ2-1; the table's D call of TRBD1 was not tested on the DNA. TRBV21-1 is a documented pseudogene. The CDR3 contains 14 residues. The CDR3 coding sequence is TGTGCCAGCACTCCGGGACAGGGGAACAATGAGCAGTTCTTC. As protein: CASTPGQGNNEQFF.

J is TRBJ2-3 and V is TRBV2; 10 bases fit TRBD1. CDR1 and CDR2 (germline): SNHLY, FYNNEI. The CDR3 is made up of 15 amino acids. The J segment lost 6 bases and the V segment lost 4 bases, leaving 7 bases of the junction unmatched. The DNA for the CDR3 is TGTGCCAGCAGTGCCCGGACAGGGGGAGCGGATACGCAGTATTTT. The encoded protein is CASSARTGGADTQYF.

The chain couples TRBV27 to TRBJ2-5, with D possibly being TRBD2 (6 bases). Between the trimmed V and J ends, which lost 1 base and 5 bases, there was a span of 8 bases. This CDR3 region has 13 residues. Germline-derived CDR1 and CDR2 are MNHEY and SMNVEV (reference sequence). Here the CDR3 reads CASSLWDSETQYF. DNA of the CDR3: TGTGCCAGCAGTTTATGGGACTCGGAGACCCAGTACTTC.

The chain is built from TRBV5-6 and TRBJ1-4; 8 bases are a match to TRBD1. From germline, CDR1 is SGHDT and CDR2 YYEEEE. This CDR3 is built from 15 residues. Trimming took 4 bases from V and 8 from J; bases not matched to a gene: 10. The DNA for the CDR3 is TGTGCCAGCAGCCAGGGGACAGGTCTTAACGAAAAACTGTTTTTT. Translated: CASSQGTGLNEKLFF.

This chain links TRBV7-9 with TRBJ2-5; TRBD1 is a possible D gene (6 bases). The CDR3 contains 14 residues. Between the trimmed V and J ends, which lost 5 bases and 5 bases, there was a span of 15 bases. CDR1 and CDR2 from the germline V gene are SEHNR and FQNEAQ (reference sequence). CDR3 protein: CASSPRTERETQYF. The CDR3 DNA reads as TGTGCCAGCAGCCCTCGGACAGAGAGGGAGACCCAGTACTTC.

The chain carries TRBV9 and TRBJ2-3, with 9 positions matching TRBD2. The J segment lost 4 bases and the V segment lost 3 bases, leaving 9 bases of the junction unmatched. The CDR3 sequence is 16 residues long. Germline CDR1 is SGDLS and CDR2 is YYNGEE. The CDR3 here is CASSASGAGGADTQYF. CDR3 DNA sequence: TGTGCCAGCAGCGCCAGCGGGGCGGGAGGGGCAGATACGCAGTATTTT.